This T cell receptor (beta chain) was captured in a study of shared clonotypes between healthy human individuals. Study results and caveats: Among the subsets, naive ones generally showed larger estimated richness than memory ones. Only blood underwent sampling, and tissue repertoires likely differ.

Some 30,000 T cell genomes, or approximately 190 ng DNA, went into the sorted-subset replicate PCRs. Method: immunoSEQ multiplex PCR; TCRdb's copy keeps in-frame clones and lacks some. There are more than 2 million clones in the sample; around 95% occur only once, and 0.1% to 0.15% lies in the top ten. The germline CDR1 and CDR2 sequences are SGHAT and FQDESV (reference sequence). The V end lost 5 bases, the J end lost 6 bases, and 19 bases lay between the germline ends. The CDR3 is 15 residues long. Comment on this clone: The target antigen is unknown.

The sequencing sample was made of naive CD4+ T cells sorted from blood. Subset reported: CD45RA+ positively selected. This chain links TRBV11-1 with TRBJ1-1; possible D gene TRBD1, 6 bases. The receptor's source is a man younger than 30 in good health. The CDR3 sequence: CASSPETGGGPEAFF. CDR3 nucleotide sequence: TGTGCCAGCAGCCCTGAGACAGGAGGGGGACCTGAAGCTTTCTTT. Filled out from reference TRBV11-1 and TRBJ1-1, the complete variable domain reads EAEVAQSPRYKITEKSQAVAFWCDPISGHATLYWYRQILGQGPELLVQFQDESVVDDSQLPKDRFSAERLKGVDSTLKIQPAELGDSAMYLCASSPETGGGPEAFFGQGTRLTVV.